A selection of T cell receptor beta chains follows, all from one sample in a study of blood T cell repertoires in COVID-19. The data were produced by immunoSEQ multiplex PCR, yet TCRdb's version contains in-frame clones alone and is incomplete. The sample consists of more than 60,000 clones, roughly 90% of them appearing once. The sequenced material came from peripheral blood. The receptor set was obtained from a man older than 75 with COVID-19, enrolled during active disease. The CDR3 runs from the conserved cysteine through the conserved F or W. The D gene is left open where the match is weak. The size field is filled for only some rows; it gives once, few, many or a size class.

j_call: TRBJ2-7; d_call: TRBD1; v_call: TRBV7-3; clone_size: .; cdr3_nt: TGTGCCAGCAGCCCTCGACAGGGATGGAACGAGCAGTACTTC; cdr3_aa: CASSPRQGWNEQYF
j_call: TRBJ2-3; d_call: TRBD2; v_call: TRBV7-9; clone_size: once; cdr3_nt: TGTGCCAGCAGCTACCAGCGGGGGGCTAGCACAGATACGCAGTATTTT; cdr3_aa: CASSYQRGASTDTQYF
j_call: TRBJ2-7; d_call: TRBD1; v_call: TRBV2; clone_size: .; cdr3_nt: TGTGCCAGCAGTGACCGGACAGGGACCTACGAGCAGTACTTC; cdr3_aa: CASSDRTGTYEQYF
j_call: TRBJ1-2; d_call: TRBD1; v_call: TRBV6-1; clone_size: .; cdr3_nt: TGTGCCAGCAGTGTCACACCGGGACAGCCAGACTATGGAGGAGGCTACACCTTC; cdr3_aa: CASSVTPGQPDYGGGYTF
j_call: TRBJ1-3; d_call: .; v_call: TRBV6-5; clone_size: .; cdr3_nt: TGTGCCAGCAGTTACAACTTCAACGAAAACACCATATATTTT; cdr3_aa: CASSYNFNENTIYF
j_call: TRBJ2-5; d_call: TRBD2; v_call: TRBV3-1/TRBV3-2; clone_size: .; cdr3_nt: TGTGCCAGCAGCCTACTAAGCGGGGCTGAGACCCAGTACTTC; cdr3_aa: CASSLLSGAETQYF
j_call: TRBJ2-7; d_call: .; v_call: TRBV5-1; clone_size: .; cdr3_nt: TGCGCCAGCAGCGGGACTTCTATCTACGAGCAGTACTTC; cdr3_aa: CASSGTSIYEQYF
j_call: TRBJ1-1; d_call: .; v_call: TRBV7-2; clone_size: .; cdr3_nt: TGTGCCAGCAGCCCTCAACTAAGGAACACTGAAGCTTTCTTT; cdr3_aa: CASSPQLRNTEAFF
j_call: TRBJ1-2; d_call: .; v_call: TRBV5-6; clone_size: .; cdr3_nt: TGTGCCAGCAGCCCGGATGGGGGCGGGTATGGCTACACCTTC; cdr3_aa: CASSPDGGGYGYTF
j_call: TRBJ2-5; d_call: .; v_call: TRBV7-3; clone_size: .; cdr3_nt: TGTGCCAGCAGCCCCTCCACAGAACAAGAGACCCAGTACTTC; cdr3_aa: CASSPSTEQETQYF
j_call: TRBJ1-4; d_call: .; v_call: TRBV11-2; clone_size: once; cdr3_nt: TGTGCCAGCAGCTCAAGCGGTGCGACTAATGAAAAACTGTTTTTT; cdr3_aa: CASSSSGATNEKLFF
j_call: TRBJ2-1; d_call: TRBD1; v_call: TRBV7-2; clone_size: once; cdr3_nt: TGTGCCAGCAGCTTAGCGCACAGGGGATACAATGAGCAGTTCTTC; cdr3_aa: CASSLAHRGYNEQFF
j_call: TRBJ1-5; d_call: .; v_call: TRBV19; clone_size: .; cdr3_nt: TGTGCCTCAAATGACAGGCGGAGTGAGCGCAATCAGCCCCAGCATTTT; cdr3_aa: CASNDRRSERNQPQHF
j_call: TRBJ2-4; d_call: TRBD2; v_call: TRBV2; clone_size: .; cdr3_nt: TGTGCCAGCATACGAAGCGGGGGGGAAAACATTCAGTACTTC; cdr3_aa: CASIRSGGENIQYF
j_call: TRBJ2-1; d_call: .; v_call: TRBV25-1; clone_size: .; cdr3_nt: TGTGCCAGCAGCACGATACGGGGTGAGCAGTTCTTC; cdr3_aa: CASSTIRGEQFF
j_call: TRBJ1-5; d_call: TRBD1; v_call: TRBV6-5; clone_size: .; cdr3_nt: TGTGCCAGCAGTTACTTGACAGGGGGCGATCAGCCCCAGCATTTT; cdr3_aa: CASSYLTGGDQPQHF
j_call: TRBJ1-4; d_call: .; v_call: TRBV5-6; clone_size: .; cdr3_nt: TGTGCCAGCCGACCCAGGGAGGATGAAAAACTGTTTTTT; cdr3_aa: CASRPREDEKLFF
j_call: TRBJ2-7; d_call: TRBD2; v_call: TRBV5-1; clone_size: .; cdr3_nt: TGCGCCAGCAGCTTTAGCGGGGGCAGCTCCTACGAGCAGTACTTC; cdr3_aa: CASSFSGGSSYEQYF
j_call: TRBJ1-2; d_call: TRBD1; v_call: TRBV6-1; clone_size: .; cdr3_nt: TGTGCCAGCAGTGTCCCGGACAGGGGAAACTTTAACTATGGCTACACCTTC; cdr3_aa: CASSVPDRGNFNYGYTF
j_call: TRBJ1-6; d_call: TRBD1; v_call: TRBV3-1/TRBV3-2; clone_size: .; cdr3_nt: TGTGCCAGCAGCCCGACAGGGTTTAATTCACCCCTCCACTTT; cdr3_aa: CASSPTGFNSPLHF
j_call: TRBJ1-1; d_call: TRBD1; v_call: TRBV10-3; clone_size: .; cdr3_nt: TGTGCCATGGCCGGGACAGGAAAAGGGAACACTGAAGCTTTCTTT; cdr3_aa: CAMAGTGKGNTEAFF
j_call: TRBJ2-7; d_call: TRBD1; v_call: TRBV7-2; clone_size: .; cdr3_nt: TGTGCCAGCAGTCACGGGACAGACGGTTACTACGAGCAGTACTTC; cdr3_aa: CASSHGTDGYYEQYF
j_call: TRBJ1-5; d_call: .; v_call: TRBV3-1/TRBV3-2; clone_size: .; cdr3_nt: TGTGCCAGCAGCCACGGCAGGGGTGACAATCAGCCCCAGCATTTT; cdr3_aa: CASSHGRGDNQPQHF
j_call: TRBJ1-5; d_call: .; v_call: TRBV2; clone_size: .; cdr3_nt: TGTGCCAGCAGTGAACAAGCCGATCAGCCCCAGCATTTT; cdr3_aa: CASSEQADQPQHF
j_call: TRBJ1-2; d_call: TRBD1; v_call: TRBV3-1/TRBV3-2; clone_size: .; cdr3_nt: TGTGCCAGCAGCCAAACCGGGACAGGGGCGGACTATGGCTACACCTTC; cdr3_aa: CASSQTGTGADYGYTF
j_call: TRBJ2-7; d_call: TRBD1; v_call: TRBV11-2; clone_size: .; cdr3_nt: TGTGCCAGCAGCTTAGTCGGGACAGGGGGCTACGAGCAGTACTTC; cdr3_aa: CASSLVGTGGYEQYF
j_call: TRBJ1-4; d_call: .; v_call: TRBV7-2; clone_size: .; cdr3_nt: TGTGCCAGCAGCTTAGCGGGACAAATTAATGAAAAACTGTTTTTT; cdr3_aa: CASSLAGQINEKLFF
j_call: TRBJ2-5; d_call: TRBD1; v_call: TRBV11-2; clone_size: .; cdr3_nt: TGTGCCAGCAGCTTAGATCGGACAGGGGGGTCGGAGACCCAGTACTTC; cdr3_aa: CASSLDRTGGSETQYF
j_call: TRBJ2-5; d_call: TRBD1; v_call: TRBV6-6; clone_size: .; cdr3_nt: TGTGCCAGCAGTTACCCCCGGACAGGGAGACAAGAGACCCAGTACTTC; cdr3_aa: CASSYPRTGRQETQYF
j_call: TRBJ2-3; d_call: TRBD1; v_call: TRBV19; clone_size: few; cdr3_nt: TGTGCCAGTAGTAGTTCCCGGACAGGTACCACAGATACGCAGTATTTT; cdr3_aa: CASSSSRTGTTDTQYF
j_call: TRBJ2-6; d_call: .; v_call: TRBV30; clone_size: .; cdr3_nt: TGTGCCTGGAGTGTAGCGCCCAGGGCGGGGGCCAACGTCCTGACTTTC; cdr3_aa: CAWSVAPRAGANVLTF
j_call: TRBJ2-5; d_call: .; v_call: TRBV2; clone_size: .; cdr3_nt: TGTGCCAGCAGTGAATGGGGTGCGGGGGAGACCCAGTACTTC; cdr3_aa: CASSEWGAGETQYF
j_call: TRBJ1-5; d_call: .; v_call: TRBV7-2; clone_size: once; cdr3_nt: TGTGCCAGCAGCCCGCCGGGGGGGTATCATCAGCCCCAGCATTTT; cdr3_aa: CASSPPGGYHQPQHF
j_call: TRBJ2-5; d_call: TRBD2; v_call: TRBV7-8; clone_size: .; cdr3_nt: TGTGCCAGCAGCTTAGTGGGGACTAGCGGGGGTCAAGAGACCCAGTACTTC; cdr3_aa: CASSLVGTSGGQETQYF
j_call: TRBJ2-4; d_call: TRBD2; v_call: TRBV3-1/TRBV3-2; clone_size: .; cdr3_nt: TGTGCCAGCAGCCAAGATCGGACTAGCGGGGGTTCCAAGTACTTC; cdr3_aa: CASSQDRTSGGSKYF
j_call: TRBJ2-7; d_call: TRBD1; v_call: TRBV6-5; clone_size: once; cdr3_nt: TGTGCCAGCTTTAGCCCGGGACAGTCCTACGAGCAGTACTTC; cdr3_aa: CASFSPGQSYEQYF
j_call: TRBJ2-3; d_call: TRBD2; v_call: TRBV28; clone_size: .; cdr3_nt: TGTGCCAGCAGCTTAGCGGGCCGAAATACGCAGTATTTT; cdr3_aa: CASSLAGRNTQYF
j_call: TRBJ1-2; d_call: TRBD1; v_call: TRBV10-3; clone_size: few; cdr3_nt: TGTGCCATCAGTGTAGGACAGGGGGACGGCTACACCTTC; cdr3_aa: CAISVGQGDGYTF
j_call: TRBJ2-5; d_call: TRBD2; v_call: TRBV5-4; clone_size: .; cdr3_nt: TGTGCCAGCAGCTTAGCGGGGGGGCGCGGACTTCAAGAGACCCAGTACTTC; cdr3_aa: CASSLAGGRGLQETQYF
j_call: TRBJ2-7; d_call: .; v_call: TRBV7-9; clone_size: few; cdr3_nt: TGTGCCAGCAGCCCCGGGGGAAAGAACTACGAGCAGTACTTC; cdr3_aa: CASSPGGKNYEQYF
j_call: TRBJ2-7; d_call: TRBD1; v_call: TRBV7-9; clone_size: .; cdr3_nt: TGTGCCAGCAGCTTAGGAGGGACAGGGGCCGAGCAGTACTTC; cdr3_aa: CASSLGGTGAEQYF
j_call: TRBJ1-1; d_call: .; v_call: TRBV6-5; clone_size: .; cdr3_nt: TGTGCCAGCAGCACAGGAAGGTTGATGAACACTGAAGCTTTCTTT; cdr3_aa: CASSTGRLMNTEAFF
j_call: TRBJ1-6; d_call: .; v_call: TRBV10-3; clone_size: few; cdr3_nt: TGTGCCATCAGTCCGGGACTTCGTAATTCACCCCTCCACTTT; cdr3_aa: CAISPGLRNSPLHF
j_call: TRBJ2-7; d_call: .; v_call: TRBV5-4; clone_size: .; cdr3_nt: TGTGCCAGCAGCTTAAGAGGGCTAACAGCCTCCTACGAGCAGTACTTC; cdr3_aa: CASSLRGLTASYEQYF
j_call: TRBJ2-1; d_call: .; v_call: TRBV15; clone_size: .; cdr3_nt: TGTGCCACCACCCTAGGGGGGGGGCATGAGCAGTTCTTC; cdr3_aa: CATTLGGGHEQFF
j_call: TRBJ2-7; d_call: .; v_call: TRBV5-4; clone_size: .; cdr3_nt: TGTGCCAGCAGCTTCGGGGAACCGAGCTCCTACGAGCAGTACTTC; cdr3_aa: CASSFGEPSSYEQYF
j_call: TRBJ2-5; d_call: .; v_call: TRBV5-1; clone_size: .; cdr3_nt: TGCGCCAGCAGCTTAGTCACTAGAGAGACCCAGTACTTC; cdr3_aa: CASSLVTRETQYF
j_call: TRBJ1-4; d_call: TRBD1; v_call: TRBV28; clone_size: .; cdr3_nt: TGTGCCAGCAGTGCCCCGGGACAGGTGGGGGAAAAACTGTTTTTT; cdr3_aa: CASSAPGQVGEKLFF
j_call: TRBJ1-1; d_call: TRBD1; v_call: TRBV7-2; clone_size: .; cdr3_nt: TGTGCCAGCAGCCCTAGGACAGGGGGCACTGAAGCTTTCTTT; cdr3_aa: CASSPRTGGTEAFF
j_call: TRBJ2-3; d_call: TRBD2; v_call: TRBV27; clone_size: .; cdr3_nt: TGTGCCAGCAGTTTATGGAGCGGGGGGGGCACAGATACGCAGTATTTT; cdr3_aa: CASSLWSGGGTDTQYF